Presented here are 4 T cell receptor beta chains from one specimen sequenced in a study of radiation and T cells in renal cell carcinoma. The method was immunoSEQ multiplex PCR; TCRdb's version includes in-frame clones alone and lacks a portion of them. The data contain roughly 120,000 clones, over 75% of them seen just once; the ten biggest clones take up approximately 1.9%. Time point noted: blood 2 weeks post-SBRT. The sample's treatment: 15 Gy SBRT to primary tumor, nephrectomy 4 weeks later. Sequences were derived from blood, sampled from a patient whose treatment included radiotherapy and nephrectomy. The receptors stem from a woman aged 60-70 years with renal cell carcinoma.

The chain is built from TRBV9 and TRBJ1-4; D may be TRBD1 (6 bases). This CDR3 contains 16 residues. V was clipped by 4 bases and J by 4 bases, with 17 bases between them. Germline assignment: CDR1 SGDLS and CDR2 YYNGEE. The CDR3 here is CASSSGRGGDNEKLFF. The CDR3 bases are TGTGCCAGCAGCTCCGGTAGGGGGGGAGATAATGAAAAACTGTTTTTT.

This clone was counted once. This sequence joins TRBV9 and TRBJ2-5; D may be TRBD2 (5 bases). V was shortened by 4 bases and J by 5 bases, with 15 bases between the two germline ends. The germline CDR1 and CDR2 sequences are SGDLS and YYNGEE. This CDR3 spans 14 amino acids. CDR3 sequence (DNA): TGTGCCAGCAGCCCGTCGGGGTCAGGTGAGACCCAGTACTTC. This translates into CASSPSGSGETQYF.

The chain links TRBV27 to TRBJ2-7; D is ambiguous. The CDR3 covers 11 residues. The germline V gene encodes CDR1 MNHEY and CDR2 SMNVEV (reference sequence). V lost 7 bases, J lost 6 bases, and 10 bases lay in between. DNA for the CDR3: TGTGCCAGCACGAGAGGCGGCGAGCAGTACTTC. Protein sequence: CASTRGGEQYF.

V and J are TRBV6-5 and TRBJ1-2; D remains unclear. Germline V gene lookup returns CDR1 MNHEY and CDR2 SVGAGI. Trimming took 6 bases from V and 4 from J, leaving 12 bases between them. The CDR3 spans 13 residues. This chain's CDR3 is CASRGPKGYGYTF. The CDR3 nucleotides are TGTGCCAGCAGGGGTCCGAAGGGCTATGGCTACACCTTC.